This TCR beta chain originates from a study of cytomegalovirus exposure and HLA in healthy donors (dated 2017 in TCRdb). Regarding the complete study: According to an earlier analysis of several hundred of the donors, 150 million to 200 million T cells yielded 100 million or so unique TCR beta sequences and approximately 300 Gb of sequence data. In a later analysis, previously published TCR beta repertoires from about 640 donors were re-analyzed and high-resolution HLA genotyping was added so that TCR occurrence patterns could be studied. Among some 400 genotyped donors of the cohort, an average of approximately 240,000 unique TCR beta nucleotide sequences was sequenced per donor, of which about 18% were non-productive. The T cell repertoires of several hundred subjects were profiled by immunosequencing and related to cytomegalovirus serostatus. Four to six DR-DQ haplotypes were handled as single units for association and clustering, since linkage in the cohort was strong. Rather than using new phenotypic data, the later analysis identified candidate immune exposures from TCR beta sequences and from how often those sequences occurred across donors. A later genetic analysis used genome-wide SNP genotypes for about three fifths of the roughly 700 donors, treating that subset as a discovery cohort. An earlier analysis of approximately 640 of the donors applied high-throughput TCR beta sequencing to assess whether each TCR beta V gene segment acted as functional or pseudogenic. To predict cytomegalovirus infection status, the study combined high-throughput TCR immunosequencing, statistical association of individual TCRs with disease status, and machine learning. Both class I and class II loci were covered by HLA typing, at four-digit resolution. Of the approximately 400 genotyped donors, 81% were placed in the genetic ancestry cluster associated with self-reported Caucasian donors. In addition to the first cohort of 500 to 850 subjects, a separate validation cohort of over 90 different subjects was used. Donor age, sex, ethnicity and CMV serostatus were compiled alongside the repertoire data. The aim of the study was to test whether cataloging public T cell receptors could identify signatures of past pathogen exposure. An early release that covered approximately 600 HLA-typed donors contained around 330 gigabases of sequencing data and approximately 85 million unique TCR sequences. Every repertoire in the discovery cohort had been generated on one and the same sequencing platform. The number of typed donors differed by locus: about 620-630 for A, B, C, DRB1 and DQB1; 500 to 550 for DQA1; 606 for DPA1; and 400 to 480 for DPB1.

The library came from the immunoSEQ multiplex PCR assay. The multiplex PCR relied on a mix of 60 forward primers for TCR Vbeta segments and 13 reverse primers for TCR Jbeta segments. Amplification of the CDR3 region of rearranged TCR beta genes was performed with a multiplex PCR assay on genomic DNA. The amplified TCR beta libraries were sequenced on the Illumina HiSeq System as 87-base-pair reads. The study's processing was this. A later analysis tallied some 79 million unique TCR beta chains across the 600 to 700 repertoires, and 10 million to 11 million of those chains were shared by two or more donors. Raw reads were error-corrected and collapsed into unique sequences with a nearest-neighbor algorithm that merged closely related sequences to remove PCR and sequencing errors. CDR3 sequences were aligned to IMGT reference sequences to assign V, D and J gene segments. For a sequence to be retained, a match of at least six nucleotides to both a V gene segment and a J gene segment was required. A rearrangement was called productive if the CDR3 had no stop codons and remained in frame with V and J, and every other rearrangement was called non-productive. CDR3 was defined according to IMGT convention as the region running from the second conserved V-encoded cysteine to the conserved J-encoded phenylalanine. The earlier analysis of about 610 of the donors excluded sequences that lacked an unambiguous match to a single V gene segment. In an earlier analysis of a few hundred of the donors, a V segment was called functional when productive rearrangements were above 56.7%, and segregating when the standard deviation between donors exceeded 5%. To diagnose cytomegalovirus status from the catalog of TCR beta chain sequences, a statistical classification framework was built. V and J gene assignment, in a later analysis, came from comparing TCR nucleotide sequences with IMGT/GENE-DB human TR gene sequences. A later analysis assigned CDR3 sequences and most-parsimonious VDJ recombination scenarios with the TCRdist pipeline. In a later analysis, each TCR beta chain was defined by its CDR3 amino acid sequence together with its V-gene family, and reads lacking a unique V-gene family were excluded. As a way to deal with suspected cross-contamination and a sequencing artifact, a later analysis dropped under 600 nucleotide sequences that were highly shared and had low generation probability. In a later analysis, a clonal expansion index was calculated for each public chain from normalized within-repertoire ranks of inferred template counts. Generation probabilities in a later analysis came from a VDJ recombination model fitted to out-of-frame rearrangements, and those results were checked against IGoR. In a later analysis, hypergeometric tests were used to score TCR-TCR, TCR-HLA and TCR-CMV co-occurrence, with a repertoire-size bias correction applied to TCR pairs. In a later analysis, false discovery rates were estimated by permuting HLA or CMV assignments 20 times. In a later analysis, co-occurring TCRs were grouped with DBSCAN, and TCRdist sequence similarity was added when clustering was performed within HLA-allele-positive subsets. Co-occurrence clustering excluded repertoires with fewer than 30,000 or more than 120,000 public chains, plus five with anomalous nucleotide sharing. TCRdb obtained this table from immuneACCESS and retained in-frame rearrangements with V and J assigned. These tables miss some clones; where compared with another copy, unresolved V genes account for less than half of the shortfall, and the remainder is unexplained. V, J and clone size are taken as reported in that table, and D and trimming were inferred from the DNA itself. A total of approximately 200,000 clones appear in this sample, over 60% of them only once. The ten top clones hold roughly 2% of the sample.

With respect to this clone: The antigen it binds to is not known. Base qualities are not provided; no much larger clone lies one nucleotide away.

In total, 630 or so healthy bone marrow donors made up the cohort. Cohort members were all nominally healthy when sampled, although unrecorded immune exposures were likely present. The donor tested CMV seronegative, placing the donor among the 350 to 400 seronegative members of the cohort. Every donor gave a peripheral blood sample, and the peripheral blood mononuclear cells from that sample were used for TCR beta sequencing. Genomic DNA was extracted from the blood cell samples with the Qiagen DNeasy Blood Extraction Kit. Summary of the overall study and its limitations: A cluster of highly shared sequence variants was judged likely to be a technical artifact of the sequencing pipeline. Cytomegalovirus status was reported to be diagnosed by the classifier with high specificity and sensitivity in both the original and validation cohorts. A later genetic analysis associated a missense DCLRE1C variant with V-gene and J-gene trimming of TCR beta chains, and an independent cohort replicated the association. A later analysis associated approximately 17,000 TCR beta sequences with specific HLA alleles at a false discovery rate of 0.05. The study listed 164 TCR beta chains as associated with cytomegalovirus. A few of the identified cytomegalovirus-associated TCR beta chains were confirmed in vitro to be specific for cytomegalovirus antigens. The cohort was sequenced for TCR beta chains only, and without alpha or paired-chain data the features that could be detected were limited. According to the authors, the approach could potentially be generalized to other disease states and immunological phenotypes. In an earlier analysis of some 640 of the donors, most TCR beta V segments were observed in productive rearrangements about 87% or about 30% of the time, broadly matching IMGT annotations. A later analysis found that most CMV-associated TCR beta chains appeared HLA-restricted, with HLA associations seemingly driven largely by CMV exposure. In a later analysis, HLA-associated TCR beta chains were found to be more clonally expanded and to have lower generation probabilities than equally common non-associated chains. A later analysis found that TCR association rates varied across HLA loci, with DRB1 alleles showing the most associated TCRs and HLA-C alleles the fewest. When HLA alleles, especially DR and DQ, strongly co-occurred, TCR associations were difficult to assign to individual alleles. Several of the top co-occurrence clusters appeared to be linked to parvovirus B19, influenza, CMV and Epstein-Barr virus, according to a later analysis. Because counts were too low, roughly 16 rarely observed V segments, including chromosome 9 orphons, were excluded from the earlier analysis of some 540 of the donors. Because HLA typing was missing for some donors at each locus, association tests included only the typed subset. A further reported finding was that TCR beta sequences accurately predicted the HLA-A and HLA-B alleles for most subjects in the first cohort. Sequencing depth was assumed to be roughly uniform across donors in the presence/absence analyses, though that assumption may not hold. Correlated functional status among segregating V segments might reflect linkage disequilibrium, but an unknown experimental factor could not be ruled out. Across donors, most TCR sequences were observed very rarely, whereas some public TCRs were present in many individuals. Compared with the 666-donor mean, donors in an Asian-associated ancestry cluster had fewer N-insertions in productive TCRs, according to a later genetic analysis. CMV serostatus was the only immune exposure information available for the cohort.

This clonotype was sampled from a man aged 18 to 29 in good health and CMV-seronegative. Specimen: PBMCs.

The CDR3 sequence is CASSSQTGPYEQYF. The DNA reads as follows: TGCGCCAGCAGCTCCCAGACGGGTCCCTACGAGCAGTACTTC. The chain employs TRBV5-1 and TRBJ2-7, with the D gene uncertain. The CDR3 holds 14 amino acids from the cysteine to the phenylalanine. Only CDR3 DNA is held: 42 bases, read in frame from base 1. Relative to germline, V is 3 bases shorter and J is 2 bases shorter, with 12 bases between their ends. According to the germline V gene, CDR1 reads SGHRS and CDR2 reads YFSETQ.